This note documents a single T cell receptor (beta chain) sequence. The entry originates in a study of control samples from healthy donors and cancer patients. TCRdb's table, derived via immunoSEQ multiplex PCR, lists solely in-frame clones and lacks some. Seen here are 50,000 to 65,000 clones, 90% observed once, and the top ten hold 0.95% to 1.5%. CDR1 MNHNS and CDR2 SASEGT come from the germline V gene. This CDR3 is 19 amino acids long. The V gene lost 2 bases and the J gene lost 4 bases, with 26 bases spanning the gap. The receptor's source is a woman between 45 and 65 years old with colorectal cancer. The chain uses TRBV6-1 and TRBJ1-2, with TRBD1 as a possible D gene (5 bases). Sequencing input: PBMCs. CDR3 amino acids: CASSESSLGLRFLSYGYTF. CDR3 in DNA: TGTGCCAGCAGTGAATCTTCGTTGGGGCTTAGGTTTCTTAGCTATGGCTACACCTTC.